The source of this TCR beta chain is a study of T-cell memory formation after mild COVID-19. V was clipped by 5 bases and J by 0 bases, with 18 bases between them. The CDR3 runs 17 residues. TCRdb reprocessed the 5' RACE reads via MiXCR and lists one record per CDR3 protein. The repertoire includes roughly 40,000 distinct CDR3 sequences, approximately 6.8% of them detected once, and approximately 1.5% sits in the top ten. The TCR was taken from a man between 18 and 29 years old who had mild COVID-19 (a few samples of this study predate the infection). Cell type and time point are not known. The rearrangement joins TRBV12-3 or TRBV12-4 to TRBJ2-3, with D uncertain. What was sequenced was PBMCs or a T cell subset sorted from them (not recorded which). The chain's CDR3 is CASSTRSGRSSTDTQYF. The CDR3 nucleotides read TGTGCCAGCAGTACCCGGTCGGGCCGCTCTAGCACAGATACGCAGTATTTT.